This is a list of T cell receptor beta chains from one sample in a study of T cell repertoires and HLA-DP antigens. No antigen has been identified for these receptors. Profiling relied on immunoSEQ multiplex PCR, and the TCRdb table lists in-frame clones only, not all of them. The sample includes around 110,000 clones, over 90% of them seen just once. Sequencing used CD4+ T cells from PBMCs. These TCRs come from a young woman in good health and CMV-seronegative. CDR3s include the opening cysteine and the closing phenylalanine or tryptophan. The D gene is left open where the match is weak. Clone size is given for some rows only: seen once, a few or many times, or a class if the clone is expanded.

TRBJ1-5,-,-,TRBV18,CASSRGGQANQPQHF,TGTGCCAGCTCACGGGGAGGGCAGGCCAATCAGCCCCAGCATTTT
TRBJ1-5,-,-,TRBV6-1,CAIGPGGNQPQHF,TGTGCCATAGGTCCAGGGGGCAATCAGCCCCAGCATTTT
TRBJ2-5,TRBD2,-,TRBV29-1,CSVEVGRGGLETQYF,TGCAGCGTTGAAGTGGGACGGGGAGGGCTAGAGACCCAGTACTTC
TRBJ1-1,-,-,TRBV6-5,CASSYRAYTEAFF,TGTGCCAGCAGTTACCGGGCCTACACTGAAGCTTTCTTT
TRBJ2-7,TRBD2,-,TRBV6-5,CASSYSGGRGEQYF,TGTGCCAGCAGTTACTCCGGCGGGAGGGGCGAGCAGTACTTC
TRBJ2-3,-,-,TRBV28,CASSFPGSADTQYF,TGTGCCAGCAGTTTCCCAGGGAGTGCAGATACGCAGTATTTT
TRBJ1-1,-,-,TRBV5-1,CASSLAWGTEAFF,TGCGCCAGCAGCTTGGCCTGGGGCACTGAAGCTTTCTTT
TRBJ1-1,TRBD1,few,TRBV28,CASSKDRALAFF,TGTGCCAGCAGTAAGGACAGGGCTTTAGCTTTCTTT
TRBJ1-1,-,once,TRBV11-3,CASSLSGAGTEAFF,TGTGCCAGCAGCTTATCAGGGGCGGGCACTGAAGCTTTCTTT
TRBJ2-3,-,-,TRBV11-3,CASSLVAGTTDTQYF,TGTGCCAGCAGCTTAGTGGCGGGCACCACAGATACGCAGTATTTT
TRBJ1-1,-,-,TRBV4-1,CASSRLAEGHTEAFF,TGCGCCAGCAGCCGGTTGGCGGAGGGCCACACTGAAGCTTTCTTT
TRBJ1-2,TRBD1,-,TRBV7-2,CASSHQPGTGNHYGYTF,TGTGCCAGCAGCCACCAACCCGGGACAGGCAATCACTATGGCTACACCTTC
TRBJ2-2,-,-,TRBV27,CASSLGPRNTGELFF,TGTGCCAGCAGTTTAGGCCCTAGGAACACCGGGGAGCTGTTTTTT
TRBJ2-3,TRBD2,-,TRBV10-1,CASSGLAGAHTDTQYF,TGCGCCAGCAGTGGCCTAGCGGGAGCCCACACAGATACGCAGTATTTT
TRBJ1-3,-,-,TRBV28,CASSIPDSSSSGNTIYF,TGTGCCAGCAGTATCCCGGACAGCTCGTCCTCTGGAAACACCATATATTTT
TRBJ2-7,-,-,TRBV11-2,CASSLVQGFSYEQYF,TGTGCCAGCAGCTTAGTTCAGGGGTTCTCCTACGAGCAGTACTTC
TRBJ1-1,-,-,TRBV11-3,CASSAGQSGEAFF,TGTGCCAGCAGCGCCGGACAGTCCGGGGAAGCTTTCTTT
TRBJ2-6,-,once,TRBV9,CASSVSSGRWANVLTF,TGTGCCAGCAGCGTTAGCTCCGGGCGCTGGGCCAACGTCCTGACTTTC
TRBJ2-5,TRBD2,-,TRBV5-6,CASSESGLGYQETQYF,TGTGCCAGCAGCGAATCGGGACTAGGGTACCAAGAGACCCAGTACTTC
TRBJ2-1,TRBD1,-,TRBV5-1,CASSFRTGYNEQFF,TGCGCCAGCAGCTTCAGGACAGGGTACAATGAGCAGTTCTTC
TRBJ1-4,-,-,TRBV20-1,CSPQGPGRVFF,TGCAGCCCTCAAGGGCCGGGACGAGTGTTTTTT
TRBJ1-1,-,-,TRBV6-4,CASSDSKGTEAFF,TGTGCCAGCAGTGACTCTAAGGGGACTGAAGCTTTCTTT
TRBJ2-7,TRBD1,-,TRBV18,CASSPTPGQGGEQYF,TGTGCCAGCTCACCGACCCCCGGACAGGGTGGAGAGCAGTACTTC
TRBJ1-1,-,-,TRBV28,CASSNTGWGTEAFF,TGTGCCAGCAGTAACACAGGGTGGGGCACTGAAGCTTTCTTT
TRBJ1-2,-,-,TRBV10-3,CAISESHGNYGYTF,TGTGCCATCAGTGAGTCGCACGGTAACTATGGCTACACCTTC
TRBJ2-5,TRBD2,-,TRBV6-5,CASSPVAGAETQYF,TGTGCCAGCAGCCCGGTGGCGGGAGCAGAGACCCAGTACTTC
TRBJ2-3,-,-,TRBV9,CASSVGVTDTQYF,TGTGCCAGCAGCGTAGGCGTGACAGATACGCAGTATTTT
TRBJ2-7,-,-,TRBV6-5,CASSYLRDQHYEQYF,TGTGCCAGCAGTTACCTCCGGGACCAGCACTACGAGCAGTACTTC
TRBJ2-2,-,-,TRBV6-5,CASSYSENTGELFF,TGTGCCAGCAGTTACTCGGAAAACACCGGGGAGCTGTTTTTT
TRBJ2-7,-,-,TRBV5-1,CASSLVAGTPYEQYF,TGCGCCAGCAGCTTGGTGGCCGGGACCCCCTACGAGCAGTACTTC
TRBJ2-1,TRBD2,-,TRBV9,CASSVLAGGRNEQFF,TGTGCCAGCAGCGTTCTAGCGGGAGGGCGAAATGAGCAGTTCTTC
TRBJ1-5,-,-,TRBV7-6,CASSWSIFEPQHF,TGTGCCAGCAGCTGGAGCATTTTTGAGCCCCAGCATTTT
TRBJ2-5,-,-,TRBV19,CASSRGTAQETQYF,TGTGCCAGTAGTCGAGGGACGGCACAAGAGACCCAGTACTTC
TRBJ2-2,-,-,TRBV6-6,CASSYDTYTGELFF,TGTGCCAGCAGTTACGACACCTACACCGGGGAGCTGTTTTTT
TRBJ1-1,-,-,TRBV10-2,CASTRQENTEAFF,TGCGCCAGCACTAGACAGGAGAACACTGAAGCTTTCTTT
TRBJ1-1,TRBD1,-,TRBV6-1,CASGEQGGRNTEAFF,TGTGCCAGCGGTGAGCAGGGGGGAAGAAACACTGAAGCTTTCTTT
TRBJ1-6,TRBD1,-,TRBV7-3,CASSPGQGHNSPLHF,TGTGCCAGCAGCCCCGGACAGGGTCATAATTCACCCCTCCACTTT
TRBJ1-5,-,-,TRBV5-6,CASSLGPQARQPQHF,TGTGCCAGCAGCTTGGGCCCACAGGCTAGGCAGCCCCAGCATTTT
TRBJ1-2,-,-,TRBV9,CASSVGPNYGYTF,TGTGCCAGCAGCGTAGGACCGAACTATGGCTACACCTTC
TRBJ1-5,TRBD1,once,TRBV5-4,CASSLDRGLQPQHF,TGTGCCAGCAGCTTGGACAGGGGTCTTCAGCCCCAGCATTTT
TRBJ1-5,-,-,TRBV28,CATGGGRIPFSNQPQHF,TGTGCCACGGGGGGGGGCCGGATTCCCTTTAGCAATCAGCCCCAGCATTTT
TRBJ1-5,-,-,TRBV28,CASSFGSHSNQPQHF,TGTGCCAGCAGTTTCGGCAGCCATAGCAATCAGCCCCAGCATTTT
TRBJ2-2,-,-,TRBV7-6,CASSFVGTGELFF,TGTGCCAGCAGCTTCGTAGGCACCGGGGAGCTGTTTTTT
TRBJ1-4,-,-,TRBV7-6,CASSLQGRGGPEEKLFF,TGTGCCAGCAGCTTACAGGGAAGGGGGGGGCCTGAGGAAAAACTGTTTTTT
TRBJ2-3,-,-,TRBV7-6,CASSWREGTDTQYF,TGTGCCAGCAGCTGGCGAGAGGGCACAGATACGCAGTATTTT
TRBJ2-5,TRBD2,-,TRBV7-2,CASSLALAGGPDETQYF,TGTGCCAGCAGCTTAGCCTTAGCGGGGGGGCCGGATGAGACCCAGTACTTC
TRBJ2-1,TRBD1,-,TRBV5-4,CASSNGQGGYNEQFF,TGTGCCAGCAGCAACGGACAGGGAGGCTACAATGAGCAGTTCTTC
TRBJ2-3,-,-,TRBV28,CASSLSRGRTDTQYF,TGTGCCAGCAGTTTATCAAGAGGCCGCACAGATACGCAGTATTTT
TRBJ1-2,-,-,TRBV18,CASSGDGSNYGYTF,TGTGCCAGCTCAGGGGACGGATCGAACTATGGCTACACCTTC
TRBJ2-1,TRBD2,-,TRBV4-1,CASSQPTSGREQFF,TGCGCCAGCAGCCAACCGACTAGCGGGAGGGAGCAGTTCTTC
TRBJ2-5,TRBD1,-,TRBV19,CASSMGTGNIQETQYF,TGTGCCAGTAGTATGGGGACAGGGAACATACAAGAGACCCAGTACTTC
TRBJ2-5,-,-,TRBV4-1,CASSQVFRQETQYF,TGCGCCAGCAGCCAAGTTTTTAGGCAAGAGACCCAGTACTTC
TRBJ2-2,TRBD2,-,TRBV5-1,CASSFGGSNTGELFF,TGCGCCAGCAGCTTCGGGGGGAGCAACACCGGGGAGCTGTTTTTT